One and the same sample provided the 12 T cell receptor beta chains below, sequenced in a study of T-cell reconstitution after alpha-beta-depleted transplantation in children. The authors prepared the TCRbeta library with unique molecular identifiers. TCRdb passed the PCR reads through MiXCR, listing each CDR3 protein once. The sample includes hundreds of thousands of distinct CDR3 sequences, over 10% of them seen just once. The sequencing used PBMCs, collected before TCRalphabeta/CD19-depleted stem cell transplant. These receptors all come from a girl aged 2 to 10 with congenital amegakaryocytic thrombocytopenia, due to receive a stem cell transplant.

The table lists this clonotype with a few counts. The chain couples TRBV12-3 or TRBV12-4 to TRBJ2-2; D unresolved. The CDR3 has 13 residues. With 6 bases removed from V and 6 bases from J, the gap between germline ends came to 11 bases. The CDR3 spells CASRLTAPGELFF. Here the CDR3 DNA reads TGTGCCAGCAGACTGACTGCCCCCGGGGAGCTGTTTTTT.

V is TRBV20-1 and J is TRBJ2-5; weak D call: TRBD1 (6 bases). There are 13 residues in the CDR3. V lost 7 bases and J lost 3, with 15 bases in between. Per germline, CDR1 DFQATT and CDR2 SNEGSKA (reference sequence). CDR3 loop: CSGITRGEETQYF. DNA of the CDR3: TGCAGTGGGATAACCAGGGGCGAAGAGACCCAGTACTTC.

This clonotype was counted many times. The chain has TRBV5-1 and TRBJ2-7; D is undetermined. Trimming took off 2 bases at V and 0 bases at J, with 12 bases between the two ends. CDR3 size: 15 residues. Germline lookup yields CDR1 SGHRS and CDR2 YFSETQ. CDR3 loop: CASSLLGLSSYEQYF. In DNA form, the CDR3 reads TGCGCCAGCAGCTTATTAGGCCTCAGCTCCTACGAGCAGTACTTC.

This clonotype appeared a few times. The DNA of the CDR3 is TGCAGCGTTGTTCTACCAGCGGGAGAAGAAGAGACCCAGTACTTC. Residues: CSVVLPAGEEETQYF. This rearrangement joins TRBV29-1 to TRBJ2-5, with 8 bases fitting TRBD2. Trimming cost V 4 bases and J 3 bases; bases outside gene matches: 10. CDR1 and CDR2 (germline): SQVTM, ANQGSEA. This CDR3 is built from 15 residues.

The rearrangement uses TRBV29-1 and TRBJ1-2, with TRBD1 matching 8 bases. Germline assignment: CDR1 SQVTM and CDR2 ANQGSEA. V lost 4 bases and J lost 2; bases outside the gene matches: 6. CDR3 length: 14 amino acids. In DNA, the CDR3 is TGCAGCGTTGTCGTACAGGGGGGAAACTATGGCTACACCTTC. Protein sequence: CSVVVQGGNYGYTF.

This clonotype was counted many times. The rearrangement joins TRBV5-1 to TRBJ2-1, with 12 bases fitting TRBD2. There are 16 residues in the CDR3. Trimming took 4 bases from V and 6 from J; bases not matched to a gene: 8. Germline V CDR1 and CDR2: SGHRS, YFSETQ. The CDR3 bases are TGCGCCAGCAGCACAATCCTAGCGGGAGGGTCCAATGAGCAGTTCTTC. This gives the protein CASSTILAGGSNEQFF. The variable domain in full, completed from reference TRBV5-1 and TRBJ2-1, reads KAGVTQTPRYLIKTRGQQVTLSCSPISGHRSVSWYQQTPGQGLQFLFEYFSETQRNKGNFPGRFSGRQFSNSRSEMNVSTLELGDSALYLCASSTILAGGSNEQFFGPGTRLTVL.

This clonotype has at least ten counts. Here the CDR3 reads CSASTGTLNNEQFF. CDR3 DNA sequence: TGCAGCGCTTCTACCGGGACACTTAACAATGAGCAGTTCTTC. The chain recombines TRBV29-1 with TRBJ2-1, with a possible D match to TRBD1 (6 bases). Germline assignment: CDR1 SQVTM and CDR2 ANQGSEA. Trimming stripped 7 bases from V and 5 bases from J, with 18 bases between. This CDR3 is 14 amino acids long.

There are a few counts of this clonotype. The rearrangement uses TRBV30 and TRBJ2-7; D is unclear. The CDR3 is 12 amino acids. Germline V lookup: CDR1 GTSNPN, CDR2 SVGIG (reference sequence). V lost 4 bases and J lost 2, with 9 bases in between. Written as DNA, the CDR3 is TGTGCCTGGACAGGTGATACCTACGAGCAGTACTTC. Residues: CAWTGDTYEQYF.

This clonotype turned up a few times. This rearrangement joins TRBV11-2 to TRBJ2-2; the match to TRBD2 covers 8 bases. Germline trimming cut 1 base from V and 5 bases from J; bases unmatched to any gene: 6. Germline lookup yields CDR1 SGHAT and CDR2 FQNNGV. The CDR3 covers 16 residues. CDR3 DNA sequence: TGTGCCAGCAGCTTAGCCCCGGGACTAGTAACCGGGGAGCTGTTTTTT. Translated, it gives CASSLAPGLVTGELFF.

This clonotype was recorded at least ten times. The chain joins TRBV5-1 to TRBJ2-1; 13 bases are a match to TRBD2. This CDR3 comprises 18 residues. CDR1 and CDR2 from the germline V gene are SGHRS and YFSETQ. V lost 3 bases to trimming and J lost 4 bases; unmatched junction nucleotides: 10. In DNA form, the CDR3 reads TGCGCCAGCAGCTCGACCCTACTAGCGGGAGGGGCGTACAATGAGCAGTTCTTC. Its protein is CASSSTLLAGGAYNEQFF.

This clonotype was seen at least ten times. The V gene is TRBV20-1, the J gene TRBJ2-7; 9 positions agree with TRBD2. Germline loops: CDR1 DFQATT, CDR2 SNEGSKA (reference sequence). V shed 3 bases and J 3 bases; nucleotides not matched to a gene: 9. The CDR3 length is 15 residues. For the CDR3, the DNA is TGCAGTGCTAGCAGGGGCGGGAGGGCCTACTACGAGCAGTACTTC. Translating it yields CSASRGGRAYYEQYF.

The chain employs TRBV5-1 and TRBJ2-7; TRBD2 is a possible D gene (6 bases). The CDR3 contains 12 residues. V shed 4 bases and J shed 6 bases, with 11 bases lying between them. Per the germline V gene, CDR1 is SGHRS and CDR2 is YFSETQ. The CDR3 bases are TGCGCCAGCAGCCCCGGAGGGTTCGAGCAGTACTTC. Protein product: CASSPGGFEQYF.